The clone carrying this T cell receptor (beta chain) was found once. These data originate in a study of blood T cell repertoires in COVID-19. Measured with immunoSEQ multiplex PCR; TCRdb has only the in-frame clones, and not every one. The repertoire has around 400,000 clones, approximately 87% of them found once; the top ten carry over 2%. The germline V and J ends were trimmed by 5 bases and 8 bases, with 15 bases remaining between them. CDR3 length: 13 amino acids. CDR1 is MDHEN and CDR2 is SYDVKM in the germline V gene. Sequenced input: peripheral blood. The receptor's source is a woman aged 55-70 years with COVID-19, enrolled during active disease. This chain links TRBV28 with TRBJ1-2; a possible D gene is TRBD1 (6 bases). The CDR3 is CASSLTGIYGYTF. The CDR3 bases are TGTGCCAGCAGTCTAACAGGGATTTACGGCTACACCTTC.